These T cell receptor beta chains were read from a single sample in a study of T cell responses to AZD1222 COVID-19 vaccine. TCRdb's copy holds only in-frame clones and misses some; the assay was immunoSEQ multiplex PCR. The sample has over 100,000 clones, more than 85% seen once. Specimen: peripheral blood, collected on day 0 of AZD1222 vaccination. These receptors were collected from an adult in good health. The CDR3 runs from the conserved cysteine through the conserved F or W. A D gene is named only where the DNA matches it firmly. Size is stated for part of the rows, as once, few or many counts, or as a class when the clone is expanded.

D gene	clone size	V gene	J gene	CDR3 DNA	CDR3 protein
NA	NA	TRBV5-1	TRBJ1-1	TGCGCCAGCAGCGAGGGAGTAGGCACTGAAGCTTTCTTT	CASSEGVGTEAFF
NA	NA	TRBV3-1/TRBV3-2	TRBJ2-2	TGTGCCAGCAGCGACCAGACGGGAACCGGGGAGCTGTTTTTT	CASSDQTGTGELFF
TRBD2	NA	TRBV18	TRBJ2-2	TGTGCCAGCTCACCAACTCGCGGGAGTTCTGCCGGGGAGCTGTTTTTT	CASSPTRGSSAGELFF
TRBD1	NA	TRBV4-2	TRBJ1-2	TGTGCCAGCAGCCCGACCAGAACAGGGGGCGGCAACTATGGCTACACCTTC	CASSPTRTGGGNYGYTF
NA	once	TRBV11-2	TRBJ2-7	TGTGCCAGCAGCTTACCCGGGTCGACTGTGTACGAGCAGTACTTC	CASSLPGSTVYEQYF
TRBD1	NA	TRBV7-2	TRBJ2-7	TGTGCCAGCAGCCGGGACAGGGGATCTTACGAGCAGTACTTC	CASSRDRGSYEQYF
TRBD1	once	TRBV6-5	TRBJ1-3	TGTGCCAGCAATGGACAGGTCGGGATGGACACCATATATTTT	CASNGQVGMDTIYF
NA	NA	TRBV12-3/TRBV12-4	TRBJ2-7	TGTGCCAGCAGCCCCATCTTTAACTACGAGCAGTACTTC	CASSPIFNYEQYF
TRBD1	once	TRBV2	TRBJ1-2	TGTGCCAAAGGGGGACAGGGTCTTTATGGCTACACCTTC	CAKGGQGLYGYTF
TRBD1	once	TRBV6-6	TRBJ1-1	TGTGCCAGCAGTTACTCGACAGGGCGGAACACTGAAGCTTTCTTT	CASSYSTGRNTEAFF
TRBD2	NA	TRBV5-4	TRBJ2-3	TGTGCCAGCAGTTACTCGGGACTAGTTATATCCGATACGCAGTATTTT	CASSYSGLVISDTQYF
TRBD2	NA	TRBV5-5	TRBJ2-1	TGTGCCAGCAGCTTCTTAGGGCGGCTAGCGGGATACAATGAGCAGTTCTTC	CASSFLGRLAGYNEQFF
NA	NA	TRBV28	TRBJ2-1	TGTGCCAGCCGATGGGGGCCGGGGTTGGAGCAGTTCTTC	CASRWGPGLEQFF
NA	NA	TRBV5-8	TRBJ2-1	TGTGCCAGCAGCTTGGCCGGCTGGAATGAGCAGTTCTTC	CASSLAGWNEQFF
TRBD2	NA	TRBV29-1	TRBJ2-5	TGCAGCACGCGACTAGCCCCCGAGACCCAGTACTTC	CSTRLAPETQYF
TRBD1	NA	TRBV11-2	TRBJ1-4	TGTGCCAGCAGCTTCGGACAGGGTTTTTATGAAAAACTGTTTTTT	CASSFGQGFYEKLFF
TRBD2	NA	TRBV7-2	TRBJ2-3	TGTGCCAGCAGCCGGACTAGCGGGAGGGCCTCAGATACGCAGTATTTT	CASSRTSGRASDTQYF
TRBD1	NA	TRBV24-1	TRBJ2-1	TGTGCCACCGGGACAGTACGCTACAATGAGCAGTTCTTC	CATGTVRYNEQFF
NA	few	TRBV6-6	TRBJ1-5	TGTGCCAGCGCCTCGACAGTAGCCGCCAATCAGCCCCAGCATTTT	CASASTVAANQPQHF
NA	NA	TRBV9	TRBJ2-2	TGTGCCAGCAGCGTCTCCGGGAGAAACACCGGGGAGCTGTTTTTT	CASSVSGRNTGELFF
NA	NA	TRBV21-1	TRBJ2-2	TGTGCCAGCCCTAGGACAGGGGGGACCGGGGAGCTGTTTTTT	CASPRTGGTGELFF
TRBD1	NA	TRBV3-1/TRBV3-2	TRBJ1-2	TGTGCCAGCAGCCCCGGGGGGGGACAGGGCGCCTATGGCTACACCTTC	CASSPGGGQGAYGYTF
NA	NA	TRBV11-2	TRBJ2-3	TGTGCCAGCAGCTTAGATAAAAGAGATACGCAGTATTTT	CASSLDKRDTQYF
TRBD1	NA	TRBV5-1	TRBJ2-2	TGCGCCAGCACCCGGGTGGCAGGGGGCGCCGGCACCGGGGAGCTGTTTTTT	CASTRVAGGAGTGELFF
NA	NA	TRBV6-5	TRBJ2-5	TGTGCCGGGGCGAAGCGGCAAGAGACCCAGTACTTC	CAGAKRQETQYF
TRBD1	NA	TRBV11-2	TRBJ2-1	TGTGCCAGCAGCTTGTTGAAGGGGACAGGGGATTACAATGAGCAGTTCTTC	CASSLLKGTGDYNEQFF
NA	NA	TRBV7-2	TRBJ2-6	TGTGCCAGCACCAAACGGGCAGTAACTGGGGCCAACGTCCTGACTTTC	CASTKRAVTGANVLTF
TRBD1	NA	TRBV7-9	TRBJ2-7	TGTGCCAGCAGCCCCTCTTTGGGGACAGGGGCATCCTACGAGCAGTACTTC	CASSPSLGTGASYEQYF
NA	NA	TRBV5-4	TRBJ2-5	TGTGCCAGCAGCTCCGGACTTTCGGAGACCCAGTACTTC	CASSSGLSETQYF
TRBD2	once	TRBV7-8	TRBJ2-7	TGTGCCAGCAGCTCCTATAGCGGGAGGGCCGTTGGTTCCTACGAGCAGTACTTC	CASSSYSGRAVGSYEQYF
TRBD2	few	TRBV20-1	TRBJ2-7	TGCAGTGCTAGTGGGAGGGTGGGCTCCTACGAGCAGTACTTC	CSASGRVGSYEQYF
TRBD2	once	TRBV7-2	TRBJ2-3	TGTGCCAGCAGCTTGAGTGGCGGGAGCTTGAATACGCAGTATTTT	CASSLSGGSLNTQYF
NA	NA	TRBV3-1/TRBV3-2	TRBJ1-1	TGTGCCAGCAGCCGGGATAGGAGGAGCGCTTTCTTT	CASSRDRRSAFF
NA	NA	TRBV28	TRBJ1-2	TGTGCCAGCAGTTTAGGACAGAACTATGGCTACACCTTC	CASSLGQNYGYTF
NA	NA	TRBV20-1	TRBJ1-2	TGCAGTGCTAGTTCCATGGGGTCTAACTATGGCTACACCTTC	CSASSMGSNYGYTF